The clone carrying this TCR beta chain was counted at least ten times. As yet, its antigen is unknown. TCR beta CDR3 region amplification was performed from RNA transcripts. Using the HTBI primer set, a first-round RT-PCR was run on the TCR CDR3. TCRdb reprocessed the multiplex PCR reads with MiXCR, giving one entry per CDR3 protein. The table lists 460,000 or so distinct CDR3 sequences, around 14% of them singletons. These data belong to a study of T cells in Graves' hyperthyroidism and ophthalmopathy. Findings and caveats of the study: Researchers found most expanded thyroid clonotypes above 0.001 in blood as well.

The CDR3 is 13 residues long. V was shortened by 3 bases and J by 5 bases, with 8 bases between the two germline ends. Germline CDR1 is SNHLY and CDR2 is FYNNEI. What was sequenced was blood. The V gene is TRBV2, the J gene TRBJ1-5; D may be TRBD1 (6 bases). This TCR derives from a woman aged 18-30 years with Graves' hyperthyroidism. The CDR3: CASSDRGYQPQHF. Here the CDR3 DNA reads TGTGCCAGCAGTGACAGGGGTTATCAGCCCCAGCATTTT.